This T cell receptor (beta chain) was sequenced for a study of CD8+ T cells in alopecia areata. A note on this clone: Its target is not known.

General study results and limits: Normal scalp had lower clonality than lesional scalp, with alopecia totalis/universalis lesions showing this most strongly. Having just one nonresponder leaves the connection between baseline CD8+ expansion and response unresolved. Normal skin's resident alphabeta T cells are sequenced alongside lesional scalp T cells.

Germline assignment: CDR1 MGHDK and CDR2 SYGVNS. The CDR3 totals 15 residues. The V and J ends lost 5 bases and 5 bases, in that order; junction bases with no gene match: 9. After isolation, RNA underwent reverse transcription to generate cDNA as the sequencing template. Using immunoSEQ multiplex PCR, the repertoire was profiled, and TCRdb retains in-frame clones only, with some absent. The sample carries approximately 180,000 clones, 60% recorded once. Specified treatment: oral pan-JAK inhibitor, 5-10 mg twice daily. T lymphocytes (CD4+ and CD8+) were sorted from PBMCs. The J gene is TRBJ2-1, the V gene TRBV25-1; 7 bases line up with TRBD1. This clonotype originated in a human donor with alopecia areata. This specimen consisted of CD4+ T cells sorted from blood, obtained at week 24, from a patient treated with tofacitinib. In DNA form, the CDR3 reads TGTGCCAGCAGTCCTCGTCCCGGGACAGACAATGAGCAGTTCTTC. This gives the protein CASSPRPGTDNEQFF.